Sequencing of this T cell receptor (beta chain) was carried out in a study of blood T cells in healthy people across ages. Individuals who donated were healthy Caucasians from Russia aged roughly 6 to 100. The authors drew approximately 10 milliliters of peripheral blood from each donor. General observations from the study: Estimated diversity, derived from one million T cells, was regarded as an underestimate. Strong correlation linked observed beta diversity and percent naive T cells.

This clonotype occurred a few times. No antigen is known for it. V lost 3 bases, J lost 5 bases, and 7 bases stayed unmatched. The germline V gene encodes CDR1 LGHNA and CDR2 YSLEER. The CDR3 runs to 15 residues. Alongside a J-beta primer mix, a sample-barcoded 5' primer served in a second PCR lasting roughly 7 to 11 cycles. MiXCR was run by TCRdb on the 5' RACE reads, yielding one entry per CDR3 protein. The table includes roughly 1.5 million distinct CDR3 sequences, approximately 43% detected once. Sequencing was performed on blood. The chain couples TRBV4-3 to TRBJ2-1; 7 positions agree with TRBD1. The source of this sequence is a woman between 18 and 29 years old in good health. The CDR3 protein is CASSQGKQGDNEQFF. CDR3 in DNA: TGCGCCAGCAGCCAGGGAAAGCAGGGGGACAATGAGCAGTTCTTC.